This TCR beta chain was recorded in a study of metastatic and nonmetastatic thyroid tumors. The table lists this clone with many counts. The germline gives CDR1 DFQATT, CDR2 SNEGSKA (reference sequence). The CDR3 is 15 amino acids. The junction had 3 bases not matched to a gene; V was cut back by 2 bases and J by 0 bases. TCRdb ran MiXCR on the PCR reads. Here the sample spans about 11,000 clones, around 12% being singletons. Each patient went into thyroid surgery without having received any treatment. The receptor's source is a female donor with papillary thyroid cancer or a benign thyroid nodule (not recorded which). Some clones in this sample may be carry-over from other donors' samples. The rearrangement joins TRBV20-1 to TRBJ2-1, with TRBD1 identical over 8 bases. The sample was blood. The CDR3 sequence: CSARRDRSSYNEQFF. CDR3 nucleotide sequence: TGCAGTGCTAGAAGGGACAGGAGCTCCTACAATGAGCAGTTCTTC.